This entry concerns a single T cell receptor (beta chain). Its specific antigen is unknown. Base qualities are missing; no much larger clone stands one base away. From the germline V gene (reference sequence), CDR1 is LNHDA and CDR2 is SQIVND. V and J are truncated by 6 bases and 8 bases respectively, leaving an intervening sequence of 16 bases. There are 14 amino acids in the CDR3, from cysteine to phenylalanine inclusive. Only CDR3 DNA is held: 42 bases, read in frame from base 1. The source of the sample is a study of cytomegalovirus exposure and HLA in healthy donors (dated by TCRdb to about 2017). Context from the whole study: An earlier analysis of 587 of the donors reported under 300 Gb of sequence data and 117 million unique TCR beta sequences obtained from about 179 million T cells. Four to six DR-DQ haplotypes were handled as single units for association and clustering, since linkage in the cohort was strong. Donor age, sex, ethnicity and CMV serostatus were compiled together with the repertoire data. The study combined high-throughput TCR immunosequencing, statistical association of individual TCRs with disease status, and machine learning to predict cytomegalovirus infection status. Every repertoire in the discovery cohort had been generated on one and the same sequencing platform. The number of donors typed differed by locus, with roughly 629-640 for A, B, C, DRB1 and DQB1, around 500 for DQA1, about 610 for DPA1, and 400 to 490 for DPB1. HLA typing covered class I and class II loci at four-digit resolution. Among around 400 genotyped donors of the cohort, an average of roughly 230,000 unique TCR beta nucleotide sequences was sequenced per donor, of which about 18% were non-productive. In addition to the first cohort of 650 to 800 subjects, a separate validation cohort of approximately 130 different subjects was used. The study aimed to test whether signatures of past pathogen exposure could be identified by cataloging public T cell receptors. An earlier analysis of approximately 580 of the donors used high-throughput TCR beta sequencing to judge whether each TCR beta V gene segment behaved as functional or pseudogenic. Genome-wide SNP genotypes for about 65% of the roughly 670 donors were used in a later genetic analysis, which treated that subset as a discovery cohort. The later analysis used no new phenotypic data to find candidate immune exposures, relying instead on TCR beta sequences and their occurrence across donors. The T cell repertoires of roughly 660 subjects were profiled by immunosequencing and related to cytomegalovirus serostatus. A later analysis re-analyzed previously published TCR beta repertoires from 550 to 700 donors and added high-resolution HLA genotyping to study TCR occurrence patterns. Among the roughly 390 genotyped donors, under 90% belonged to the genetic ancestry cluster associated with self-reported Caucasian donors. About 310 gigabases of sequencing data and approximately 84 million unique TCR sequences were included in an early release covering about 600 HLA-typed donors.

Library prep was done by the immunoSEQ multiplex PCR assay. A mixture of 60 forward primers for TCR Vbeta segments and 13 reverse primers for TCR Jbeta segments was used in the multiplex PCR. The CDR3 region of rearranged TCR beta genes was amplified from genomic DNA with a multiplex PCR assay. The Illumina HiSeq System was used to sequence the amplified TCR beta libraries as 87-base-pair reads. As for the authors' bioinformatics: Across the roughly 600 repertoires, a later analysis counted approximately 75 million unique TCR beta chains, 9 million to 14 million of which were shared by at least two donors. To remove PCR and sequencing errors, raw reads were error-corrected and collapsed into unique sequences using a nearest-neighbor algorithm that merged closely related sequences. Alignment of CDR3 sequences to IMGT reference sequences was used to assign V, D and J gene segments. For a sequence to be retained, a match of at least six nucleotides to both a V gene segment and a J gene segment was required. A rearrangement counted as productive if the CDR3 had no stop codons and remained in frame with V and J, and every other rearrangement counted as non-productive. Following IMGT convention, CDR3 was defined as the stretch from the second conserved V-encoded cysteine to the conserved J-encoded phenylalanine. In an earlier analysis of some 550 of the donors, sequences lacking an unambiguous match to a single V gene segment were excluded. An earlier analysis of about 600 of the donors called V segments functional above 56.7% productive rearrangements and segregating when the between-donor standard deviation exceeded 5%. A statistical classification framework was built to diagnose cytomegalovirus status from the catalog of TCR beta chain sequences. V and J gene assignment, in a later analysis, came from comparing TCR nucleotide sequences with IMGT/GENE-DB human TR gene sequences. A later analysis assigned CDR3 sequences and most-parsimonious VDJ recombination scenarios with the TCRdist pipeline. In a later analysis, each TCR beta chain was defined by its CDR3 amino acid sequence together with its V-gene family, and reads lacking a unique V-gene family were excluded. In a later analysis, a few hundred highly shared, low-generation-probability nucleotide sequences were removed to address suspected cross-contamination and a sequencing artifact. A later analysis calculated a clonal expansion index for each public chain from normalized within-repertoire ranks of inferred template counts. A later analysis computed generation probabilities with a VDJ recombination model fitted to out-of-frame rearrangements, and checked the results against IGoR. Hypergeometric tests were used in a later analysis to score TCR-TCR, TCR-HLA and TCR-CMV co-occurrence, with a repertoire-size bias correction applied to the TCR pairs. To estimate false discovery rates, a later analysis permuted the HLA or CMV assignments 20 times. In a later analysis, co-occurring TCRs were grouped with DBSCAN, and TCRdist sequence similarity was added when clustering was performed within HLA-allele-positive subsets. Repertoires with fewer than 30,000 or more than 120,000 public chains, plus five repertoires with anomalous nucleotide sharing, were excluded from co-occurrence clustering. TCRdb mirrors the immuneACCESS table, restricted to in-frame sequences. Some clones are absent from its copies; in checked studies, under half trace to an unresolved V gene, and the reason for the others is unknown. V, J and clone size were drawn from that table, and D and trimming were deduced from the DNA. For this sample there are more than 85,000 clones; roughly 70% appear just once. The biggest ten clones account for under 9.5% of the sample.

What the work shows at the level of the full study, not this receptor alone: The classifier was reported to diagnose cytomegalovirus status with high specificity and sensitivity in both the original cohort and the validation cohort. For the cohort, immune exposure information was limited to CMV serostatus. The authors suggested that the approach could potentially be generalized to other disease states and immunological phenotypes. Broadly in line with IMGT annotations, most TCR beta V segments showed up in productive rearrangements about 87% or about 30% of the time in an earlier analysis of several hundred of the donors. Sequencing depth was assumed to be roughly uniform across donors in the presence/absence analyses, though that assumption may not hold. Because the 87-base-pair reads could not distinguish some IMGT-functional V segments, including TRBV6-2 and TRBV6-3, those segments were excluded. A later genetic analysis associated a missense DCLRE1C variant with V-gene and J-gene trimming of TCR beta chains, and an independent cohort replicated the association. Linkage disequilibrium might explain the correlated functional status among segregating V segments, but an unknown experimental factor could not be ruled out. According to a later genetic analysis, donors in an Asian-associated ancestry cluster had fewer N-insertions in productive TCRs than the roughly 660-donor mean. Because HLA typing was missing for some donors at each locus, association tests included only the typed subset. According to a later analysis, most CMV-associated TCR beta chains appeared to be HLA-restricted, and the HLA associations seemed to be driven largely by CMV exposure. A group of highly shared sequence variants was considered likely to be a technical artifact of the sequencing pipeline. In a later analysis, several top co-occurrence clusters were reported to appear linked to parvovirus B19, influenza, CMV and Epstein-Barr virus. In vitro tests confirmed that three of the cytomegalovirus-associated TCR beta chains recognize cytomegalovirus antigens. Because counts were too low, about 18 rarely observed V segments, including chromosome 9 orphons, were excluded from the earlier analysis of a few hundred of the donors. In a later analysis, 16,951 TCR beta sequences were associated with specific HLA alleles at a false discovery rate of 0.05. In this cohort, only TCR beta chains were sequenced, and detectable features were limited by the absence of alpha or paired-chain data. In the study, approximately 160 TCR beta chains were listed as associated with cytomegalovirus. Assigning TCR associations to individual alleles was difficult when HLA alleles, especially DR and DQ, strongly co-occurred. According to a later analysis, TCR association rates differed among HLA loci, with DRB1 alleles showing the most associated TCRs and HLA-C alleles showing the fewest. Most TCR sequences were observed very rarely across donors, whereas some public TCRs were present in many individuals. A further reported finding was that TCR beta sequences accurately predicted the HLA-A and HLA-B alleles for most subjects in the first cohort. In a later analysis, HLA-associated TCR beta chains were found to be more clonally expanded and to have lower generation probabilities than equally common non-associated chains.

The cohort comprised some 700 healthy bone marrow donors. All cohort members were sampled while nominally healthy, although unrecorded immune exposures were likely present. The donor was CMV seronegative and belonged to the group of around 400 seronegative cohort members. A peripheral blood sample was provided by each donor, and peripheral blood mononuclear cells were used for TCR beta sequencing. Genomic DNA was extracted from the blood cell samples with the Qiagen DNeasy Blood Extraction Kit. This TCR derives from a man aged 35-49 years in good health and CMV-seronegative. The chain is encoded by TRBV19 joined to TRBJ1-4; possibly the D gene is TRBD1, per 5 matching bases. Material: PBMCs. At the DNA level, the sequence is TGTGCCAGTAGGCTACAGGTGTTAGGCGAAAAACTGTTTTTT. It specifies CASRLQVLGEKLFF. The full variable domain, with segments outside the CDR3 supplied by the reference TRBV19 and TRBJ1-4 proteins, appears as DGGITQSPKYLFRKEGQNVTLSCEQNLNHDAMYWYRQDPGQGLRLIYYSQIVNDFQKGDIAEGYSVSREKKESFPLTVTSAQKNPTAFYLCASRLQVLGEKLFFGSGTQLSVL.